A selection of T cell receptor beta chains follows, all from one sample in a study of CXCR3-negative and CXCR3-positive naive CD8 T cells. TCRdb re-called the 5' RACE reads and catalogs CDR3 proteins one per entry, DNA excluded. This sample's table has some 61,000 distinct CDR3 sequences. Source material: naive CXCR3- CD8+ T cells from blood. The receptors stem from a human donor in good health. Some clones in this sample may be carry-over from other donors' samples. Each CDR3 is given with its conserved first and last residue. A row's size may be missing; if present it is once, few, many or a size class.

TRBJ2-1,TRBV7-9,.,CASSPGEQGFYNEQFF
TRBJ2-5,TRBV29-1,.,CSVERSGAQETQYF
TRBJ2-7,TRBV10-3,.,CAISESQGPGYEQYF
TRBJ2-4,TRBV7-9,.,CASSAADVNIQYF
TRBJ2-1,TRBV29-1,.,CSALLGGQFSYNEQFF
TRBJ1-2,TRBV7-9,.,CASSLGWGNYGYTF
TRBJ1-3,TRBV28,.,CASSPPFITAGNTIYF
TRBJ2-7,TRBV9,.,CASSDSGEDYEQYF
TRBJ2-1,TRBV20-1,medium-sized,CSASPSPGSYNEQFF
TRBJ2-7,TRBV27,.,CASRPGLAGEYEQYF
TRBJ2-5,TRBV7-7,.,CASSVITSGDEETQYF
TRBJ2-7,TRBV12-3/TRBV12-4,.,CASHDSTYEQYF
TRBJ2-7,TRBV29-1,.,CSVEVGAYEQYF
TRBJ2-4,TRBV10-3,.,CAISESSTGIENIQYF
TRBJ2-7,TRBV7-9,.,CASSPAGGLEQYF
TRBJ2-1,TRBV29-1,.,CSVASLAGAGGNEQFF
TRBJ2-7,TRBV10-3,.,CAISEPGTAYEQYF
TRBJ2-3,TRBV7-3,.,CASSLSGSARDTQYF
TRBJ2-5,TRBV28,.,CASTTDTYQETQYF
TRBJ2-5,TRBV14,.,CASSLLGGVGETQYF
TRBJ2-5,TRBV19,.,CASSHPTSPYQETQYF
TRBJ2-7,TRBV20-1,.,CSARAPINYEQYF
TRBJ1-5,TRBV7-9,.,CASSWDESQPQHF
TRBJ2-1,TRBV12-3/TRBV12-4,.,CASSFYPAGEQFF
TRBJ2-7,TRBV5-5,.,CASSVPGLSYEQYF
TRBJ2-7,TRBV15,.,CATSRQDGPYEQYF
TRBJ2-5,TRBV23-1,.,CASSQSESKETQYF
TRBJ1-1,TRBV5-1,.,CASSLSTGSSTEAFF
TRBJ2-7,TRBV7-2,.,CASSSFKGWYEQYF
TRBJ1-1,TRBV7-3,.,CASSLTTGTITEAFF
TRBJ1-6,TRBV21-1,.,CASSAGQLDPYSPLHF
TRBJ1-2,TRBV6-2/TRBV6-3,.,CASSYSMAGDGYTF
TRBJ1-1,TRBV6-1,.,CASSLTGREAFF
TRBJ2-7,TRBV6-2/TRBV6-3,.,CASEVVGTYEQYF
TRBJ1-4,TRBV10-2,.,CASRGGEKLFF
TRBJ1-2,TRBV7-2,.,CASSLLLGGSLNYGYTF
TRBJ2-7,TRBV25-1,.,CASREQGSYEQYF
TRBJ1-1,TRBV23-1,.,CASSQSFLNTEAFF
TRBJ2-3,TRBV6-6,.,CASSYSEVVTDTQYF
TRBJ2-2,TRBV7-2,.,CASSQEGATTGELFF
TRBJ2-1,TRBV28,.,CASTRGVLSYNEQFF
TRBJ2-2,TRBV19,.,CASRGRLNTGELFF
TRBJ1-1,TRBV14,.,CASSPWGTEAFF
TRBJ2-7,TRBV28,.,CASTPGRGSYEQYF
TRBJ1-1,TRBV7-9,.,CASSLARKNTEAFF
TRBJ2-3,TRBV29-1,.,CSVELAGGTDTQYF
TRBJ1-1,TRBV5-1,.,CASSLQQLNTEAFF
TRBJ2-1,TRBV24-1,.,CATSNLAGVKFF
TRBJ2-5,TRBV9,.,CASSLHSGGATGQETQYF
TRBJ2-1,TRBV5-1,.,CASSFDWGRDEQFF
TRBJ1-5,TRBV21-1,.,CASSKAGRGNQPQHF
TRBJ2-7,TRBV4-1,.,CASSHGTSGGPLYEQYF
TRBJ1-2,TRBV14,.,CASSQRGLANYGYTF
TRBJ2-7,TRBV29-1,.,CSVAHSSSYEQYF
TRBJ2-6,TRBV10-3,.,CAISLHRNNSGANVLTF
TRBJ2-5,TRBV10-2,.,CASSVLGGTGETQYF
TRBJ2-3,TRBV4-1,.,CASSPPTETDTQYF
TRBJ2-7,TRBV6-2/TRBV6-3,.,CASSYGRSSYEQYF
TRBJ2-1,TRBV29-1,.,CSAALGGDYNEQFF